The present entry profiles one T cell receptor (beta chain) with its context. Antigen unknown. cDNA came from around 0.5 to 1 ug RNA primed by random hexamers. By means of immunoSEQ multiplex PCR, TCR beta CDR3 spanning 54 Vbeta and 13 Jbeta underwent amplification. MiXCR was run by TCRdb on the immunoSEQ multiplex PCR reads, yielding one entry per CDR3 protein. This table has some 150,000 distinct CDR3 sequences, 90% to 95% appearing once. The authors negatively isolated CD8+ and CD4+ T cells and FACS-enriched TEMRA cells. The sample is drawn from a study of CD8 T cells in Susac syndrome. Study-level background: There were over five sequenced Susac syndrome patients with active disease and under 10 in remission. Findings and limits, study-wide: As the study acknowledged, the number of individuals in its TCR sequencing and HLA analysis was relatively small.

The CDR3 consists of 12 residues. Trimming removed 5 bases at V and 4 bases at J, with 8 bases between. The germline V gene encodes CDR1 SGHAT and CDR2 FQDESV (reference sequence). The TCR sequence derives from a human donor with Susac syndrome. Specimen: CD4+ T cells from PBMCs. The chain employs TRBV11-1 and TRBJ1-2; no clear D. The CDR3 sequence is CASSAGLYGYTF. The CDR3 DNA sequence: TGTGCCAGCAGCGCGGGCCTCTATGGCTACACCTTC.